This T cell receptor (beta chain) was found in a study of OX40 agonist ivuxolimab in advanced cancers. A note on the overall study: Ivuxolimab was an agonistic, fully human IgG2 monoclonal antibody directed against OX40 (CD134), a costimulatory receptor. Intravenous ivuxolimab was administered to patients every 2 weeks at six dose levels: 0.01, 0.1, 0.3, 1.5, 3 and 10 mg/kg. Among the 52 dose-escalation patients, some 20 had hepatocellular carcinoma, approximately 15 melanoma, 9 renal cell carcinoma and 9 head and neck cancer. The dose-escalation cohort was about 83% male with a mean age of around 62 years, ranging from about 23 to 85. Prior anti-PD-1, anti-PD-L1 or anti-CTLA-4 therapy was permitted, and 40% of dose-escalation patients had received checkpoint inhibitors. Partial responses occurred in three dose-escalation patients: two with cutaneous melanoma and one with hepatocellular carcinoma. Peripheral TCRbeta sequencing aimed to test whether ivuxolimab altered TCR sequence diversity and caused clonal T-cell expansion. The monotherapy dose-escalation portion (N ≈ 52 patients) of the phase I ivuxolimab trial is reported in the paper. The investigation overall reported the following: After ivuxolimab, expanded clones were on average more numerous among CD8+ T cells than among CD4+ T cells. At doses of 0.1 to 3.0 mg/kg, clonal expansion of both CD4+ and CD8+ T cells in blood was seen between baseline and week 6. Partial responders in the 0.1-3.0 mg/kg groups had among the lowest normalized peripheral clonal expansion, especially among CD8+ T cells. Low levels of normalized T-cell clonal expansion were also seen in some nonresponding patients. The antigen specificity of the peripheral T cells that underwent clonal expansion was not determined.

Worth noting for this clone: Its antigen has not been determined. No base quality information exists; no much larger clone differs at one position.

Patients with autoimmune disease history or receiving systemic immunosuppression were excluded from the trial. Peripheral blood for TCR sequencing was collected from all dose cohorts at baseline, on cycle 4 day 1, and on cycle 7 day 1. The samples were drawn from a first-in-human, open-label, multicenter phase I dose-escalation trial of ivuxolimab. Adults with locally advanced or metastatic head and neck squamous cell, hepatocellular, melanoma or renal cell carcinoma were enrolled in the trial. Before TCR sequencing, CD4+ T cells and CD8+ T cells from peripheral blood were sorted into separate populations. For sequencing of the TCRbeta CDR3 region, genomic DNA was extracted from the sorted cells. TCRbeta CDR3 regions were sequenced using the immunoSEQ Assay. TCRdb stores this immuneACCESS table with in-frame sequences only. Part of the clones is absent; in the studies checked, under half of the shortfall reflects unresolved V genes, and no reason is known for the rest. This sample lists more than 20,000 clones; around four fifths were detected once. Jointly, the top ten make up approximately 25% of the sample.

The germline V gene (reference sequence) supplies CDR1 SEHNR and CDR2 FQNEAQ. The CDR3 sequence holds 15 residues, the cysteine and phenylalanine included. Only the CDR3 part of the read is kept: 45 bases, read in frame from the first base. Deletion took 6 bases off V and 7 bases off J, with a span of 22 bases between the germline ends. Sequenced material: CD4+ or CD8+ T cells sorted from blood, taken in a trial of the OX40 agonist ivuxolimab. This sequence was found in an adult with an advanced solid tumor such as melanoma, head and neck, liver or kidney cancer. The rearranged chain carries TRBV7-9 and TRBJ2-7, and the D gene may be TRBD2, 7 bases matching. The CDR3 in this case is CASSNPGGGAPEQYF. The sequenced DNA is TGTGCCAGCAGTAACCCTGGAGGGGGGGCCCCGGAGCAGTACTTC.